This TCR beta chain was recovered during a study of cytomegalovirus exposure and HLA in healthy donors. Study results and limitations: Confirmation was obtained in vitro that three CMV-associated chains are specific for CMV antigens.

This clone was counted many times. Its antigen is unidentified. Germline V gene data show CDR1 as SGHVS and CDR2 as FQNEAQ. Trimming removed 0 bases at V and 0 bases at J, with 3 bases between. This CDR3 contains 14 residues. Primers for the PCR totalled 60 Vbeta and 13 Jbeta. Assay: immunoSEQ multiplex PCR; the TCRdb copy retains only in-frame clones and omits some. The table shows 110,000 to 150,000 clones, with less than 10% occurring only once. The rearrangement uses TRBV7-8 and TRBJ1-3; D remains ambiguous. Sequencing used PBMCs. This TCR came from a man aged 45-65 years in good health and CMV-seronegative. This CDR3 reads CASSLAASGNTIYF. The CDR3 nucleotides read TGTGCCAGCAGCTTAGCGGCCTCTGGAAACACCATATATTTT. The complete variable domain, with remaining parts taken from reference TRBV7-8 and TRBJ1-3, reads GAGVSQSPRYKVAKRGQDVALRCDPISGHVSLFWYQQALGQGPEFLTYFQNEAQLDKSGLPSDRFFAERPEGSVSTLKIQRTQQEDSAVYLCASSLAASGNTIYFGEGSWLTVV.